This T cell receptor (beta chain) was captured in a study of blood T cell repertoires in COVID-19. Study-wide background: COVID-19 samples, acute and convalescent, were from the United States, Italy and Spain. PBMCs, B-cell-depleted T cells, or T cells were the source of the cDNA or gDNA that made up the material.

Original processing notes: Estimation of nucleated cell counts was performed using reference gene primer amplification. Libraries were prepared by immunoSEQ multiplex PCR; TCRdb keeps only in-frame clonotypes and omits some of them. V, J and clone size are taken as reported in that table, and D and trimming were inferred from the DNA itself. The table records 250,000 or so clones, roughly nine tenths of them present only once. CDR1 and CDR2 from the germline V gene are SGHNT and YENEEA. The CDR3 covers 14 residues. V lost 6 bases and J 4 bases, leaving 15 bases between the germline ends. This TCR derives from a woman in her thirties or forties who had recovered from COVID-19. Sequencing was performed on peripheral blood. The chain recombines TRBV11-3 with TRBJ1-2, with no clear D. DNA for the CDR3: TGTGCCAGCAGGGGAGGAGGCGGGCCCTATGGCTACACCTTC. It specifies CASRGGGGPYGYTF. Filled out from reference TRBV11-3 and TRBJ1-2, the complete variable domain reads EAGVVQSPRYKIIEKKQPVAFWCNPISGHNTLYWYLQNLGQGPELLIRYENEEAVDDSQLPKDRFSAERLKGVDSTLKIQPAELGDSAVYLCASRGGGGPYGYTFGSGTRLTVV.